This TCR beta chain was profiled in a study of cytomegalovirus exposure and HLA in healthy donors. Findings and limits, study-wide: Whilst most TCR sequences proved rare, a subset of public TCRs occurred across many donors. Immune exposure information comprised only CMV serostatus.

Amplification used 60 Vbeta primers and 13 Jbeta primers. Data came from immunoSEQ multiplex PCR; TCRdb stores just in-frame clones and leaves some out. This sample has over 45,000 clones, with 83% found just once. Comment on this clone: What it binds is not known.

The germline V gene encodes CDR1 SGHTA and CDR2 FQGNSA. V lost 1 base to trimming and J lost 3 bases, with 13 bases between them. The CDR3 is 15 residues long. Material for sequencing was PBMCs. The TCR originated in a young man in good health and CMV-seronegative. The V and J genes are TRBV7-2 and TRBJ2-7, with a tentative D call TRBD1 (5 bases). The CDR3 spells CASSLGSDKYYEQYF. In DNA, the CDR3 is TGTGCCAGCAGCTTAGGGTCGGACAAATACTACGAGCAGTACTTC. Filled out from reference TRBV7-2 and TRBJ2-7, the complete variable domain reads GAGVSQSPSNKVTEKGKDVELRCDPISGHTALYWYRQSLGQGLEFLIYFQGNSAPDKSGLPSDRFSAERTGGSVSTLTIQRTQQEDSAVYLCASSLGSDKYYEQYFGPGTRLTVT.